This T cell receptor beta chain was identified in a study of OX40 agonist ivuxolimab in advanced cancers. At the level of the whole study: The costimulatory receptor OX40 (CD134) was targeted by ivuxolimab, a fully human IgG2 agonistic monoclonal antibody. Intravenous ivuxolimab was administered to patients every 2 weeks at six dose levels: 0.01, 0.1, 0.3, 1.5, 3 and 10 mg/kg. Of the roughly 51 patients in dose escalation, 19 had hepatocellular carcinoma, approximately 15 had melanoma, 9 had renal cell carcinoma and 9 had head and neck cancer. A male proportion of approximately 83% and a mean age of 60 years, ranging from about 20 to 79, were recorded for the dose-escalation cohort. Prior anti-PD-1, anti-PD-L1 or anti-CTLA-4 therapy was permitted, and roughly two fifths of dose-escalation patients had received checkpoint inhibitors. Partial responses occurred in three dose-escalation patients, of whom one had hepatocellular carcinoma and two had cutaneous melanoma. The point of sequencing TCRbeta in the periphery was to test whether ivuxolimab changed TCR sequence diversity and drove clonal T-cell expansion. The paper covers the monotherapy dose-escalation part of the phase I ivuxolimab trial, which included N of about 56 patients.

The trial excluded patients who had a history of autoimmune disease or who were on systemic immunosuppression. Peripheral blood for TCR sequencing was collected from all dose cohorts at baseline, on cycle 4 day 1, and on cycle 7 day 1. The samples were taken from a phase I, first-in-human, multicenter, open-label dose-escalation trial of ivuxolimab. Adults with locally advanced or metastatic melanoma, renal cell carcinoma, hepatocellular carcinoma or head and neck squamous cell carcinoma were enrolled in the trial. Before TCR sequencing, CD4+ and CD8+ T cells were separately sorted from peripheral blood. Genomic DNA was extracted from sorted cells for sequencing of the TCRbeta CDR3 region. TCRbeta CDR3 regions were sequenced using the immunoSEQ Assay. The table was pulled from immuneACCESS by TCRdb, which kept in-frame rearrangements only. Such tables lose some clones; where checked, under half of the loss comes from unresolved V genes, and the rest has no known cause. The sample data list tens of thousands of clones, and approximately 85% of these were observed just once. Approximately 2.3% of the sample rests with the top ten.

What the research found in general, with its limitations: Low levels of normalized T-cell clonal expansion were also seen in some nonresponding patients. Clonal expansion of both CD4+ and CD8+ blood T cells was observed from baseline to week 6 at doses 0.1 to 3.0 mg/kg. Partial responders in the 0.1-3.0 mg/kg groups had among the lowest normalized peripheral clonal expansion, especially among CD8+ T cells. After ivuxolimab, CD8+ T cells had more expanded clones than CD4+ T cells on average. Antigen specificity was not determined for the clonally expanded peripheral T cells.

Points on this clone: What antigen it recognizes has not been identified. Within one base of it there is no much larger clone, and no base qualities were kept.

The clonotype originates from an adult with an advanced solid tumor such as melanoma, head and neck, liver or kidney cancer. Sequenced here: CD4+ or CD8+ T cells sorted from blood, sampled in a trial of the OX40 agonist ivuxolimab.

The DNA is TGTGCCAGTAGTGTTACCGGGACAGGATACAATGAGCAGTTCTTC. This gives the protein CASSVTGTGYNEQFF. The rearrangement combines TRBV19 with TRBJ2-1, with 8 bases matching TRBD1. Germline trimming: 5 bases from V, 4 bases from J; junction bases outside gene matches: 7. From the cysteine up to the phenylalanine, the CDR3 has a length of 15 residues. This entry keeps only the CDR3 DNA: 45 bases, framed from base 1. CDR1 and CDR2 were assigned from the germline V gene (reference sequence) as LNHDA and SQIVND. Supplemented by the reference TRBV19 and TRBJ2-1 proteins around the CDR3, the complete variable domain is DGGITQSPKYLFRKEGQNVTLSCEQNLNHDAMYWYRQDPGQGLRLIYYSQIVNDFQKGDIAEGYSVSREKKESFPLTVTSAQKNPTAFYLCASSVTGTGYNEQFFGPGTRLTVL.